The next 18 T cell receptor beta chains were all read from a single sample in a study of human T cells and chemical hapten exposure. MiXCR, run by TCRdb on the RACE reads, gives a single entry per CDR3 protein. The repertoire holds 180,000 or so distinct CDR3 sequences, with 25% to 30% as singletons. Sample time point: pre-sensitization, week 0. Described treatment: therapeutic diphenylcyclopropenone sensitization with weekly scalp DPC. The sequenced sample was whole blood, obtained in connection with sensitization to the hapten diphenylcyclopropenone (DPC). These receptors were collected from a woman aged 25 to 45 with alopecia areata. Some clones in this sample may be carry-over from other donors' samples.

This clonotype appeared a few times. The chain is built from TRBV6-2 or TRBV6-3 and TRBJ2-3; 9 positions match TRBD1. The trim removed 8 bases at V and 3 bases at J, leaving 3 bases unmatched. Germline-derived CDR1 and CDR2 are MNHEY and SVGEGT. There are 13 residues in the CDR3. The DNA for the CDR3 is TGTGCCAGCGGAGGACAGGGGACAGATACGCAGTATTTT. Encoded protein: CASGGQGTDTQYF.

This clonotype has a handful of counts. V is TRBV29-1 and J is TRBJ1-1, with D possibly TRBD1 on 6 matching bases. CDR3 length: 11 residues. Per germline, CDR1 SQVTM and CDR2 ANQGSEA. Trimming took off 6 bases at V and 5 bases at J, with 10 bases between the two ends. As DNA, the CDR3 is TGCAGCGTAGCAGACAGGACTGAAGCTTTCTTT. This codes for CSVADRTEAFF.

V gene TRBV3-2 combines with J gene TRBJ2-1; no check of the table's D call, TRBD2, against the DNA was made. TRBV3-2 is a recognized pseudogene. The CDR3 extends over 16 amino acids. CDR3 in amino acids: CASSQDQSGRYNEQFF. CDR3 DNA sequence: TGTGCCAGCAGCCAAGATCAGAGCGGGAGATACAATGAGCAGTTCTTC.

V usage is TRBV6-2 or TRBV6-3 and J usage is TRBJ1-2; 8 bases fit TRBD1. The germline CDR1 and CDR2 sequences are MNHEY and SVGEGT. Unmatched junction bases numbered 10, after V lost 6 bases and J lost 4 bases. CDR3 length equals 15 residues. The CDR3 DNA follows: TGTGCCAGCAGCCTCGGACAGGGAGGGAGCTATGGCTACACCTTC. Translated: CASSLGQGGSYGYTF.

The chain recombines TRBV28 with TRBJ1-2, with 7 nucleotides matching TRBD1. From germline, CDR1 is MDHEN and CDR2 SYDVKM. The CDR3 covers 17 residues. V was pared by 7 bases and J by 1 base, with 15 bases of the junction left unmatched. This chain's CDR3 is CASTSPGTALYNYGYTF. The CDR3 nucleotides read TGTGCCAGCACCTCCCCCGGGACAGCATTATATAACTATGGCTACACCTTC.

V usage is TRBV20-1 and J usage is TRBJ2-7; TRBD1 might be the D (5 bases). V lost 1 base and J lost 2, with 21 bases in between. The CDR3 covers 17 residues. Germline V gene data show CDR1 as DFQATT and CDR2 as SNEGSKA (reference sequence). CDR3 DNA: TGCAGTGCTAGAGGTCGCCTTTTGGGGATAGGGGCCTACGAGCAGTACTTC. It translates to CSARGRLLGIGAYEQYF.

The gene calls are TRBV5-1 and TRBJ2-1; TRBD2 matches 9 bases. The germline V gene encodes CDR1 SGHRS and CDR2 YFSETQ. The CDR3 sequence is 15 residues long. Trimming removed 4 bases from V and 5 bases from J; junction bases left unmatched: 7. The CDR3 loop is CASSPRTSANNEQFF. CDR3 sequence (DNA): TGCGCCAGCAGCCCCAGGACTAGCGCCAACAATGAGCAGTTCTTC.

The V call is TRBV5-4, the J call TRBJ1-4, with D uncertain. The CDR3 consists of 15 residues. V dropped 4 bases and J dropped 6 bases, with 16 bases sitting between them. Germline loops: CDR1 SGHNT, CDR2 YYREEE (reference sequence). CDR3 DNA: TGTGCCAGCAGCGTTAAGGGAGGGAATCATGAAAAACTGTTTTTT. This sequence encodes CASSVKGGNHEKLFF.

This chain joins TRBV20-1 and TRBJ2-1; the match to TRBD2 covers 7 bases. The CDR3 runs to 17 residues. V lost 1 base, J lost 7 bases, and 16 bases stayed unmatched. Germline V gives CDR1 DFQATT, CDR2 SNEGSKA (reference sequence). The CDR3 spells CSARVRLAEPVRNEQFF. For the CDR3, the DNA is TGCAGTGCTAGAGTTCGGCTAGCGGAACCGGTGAGGAATGAGCAGTTCTTC.

Remarks on this clonotype: At one boundary the junction diverges from the germline segment, which might be a read error. The CDR3 loop reads CVSRRDGGYTF. CDR3 nucleotides: TGTGTCAGCAGACGGGACGGCGGCTACACCTTC. The chain links TRBV28 to TRBJ1-2; tentatively, D is TRBD1 (5 bases). The germline V gene encodes CDR1 MDHEN and CDR2 SYDVKM. This CDR3 contains 11 residues.

The chain employs TRBV19 and TRBJ1-5; 8 bases map to TRBD1. Looked up from germline, CDR1 is LNHDA and CDR2 is SQIVND (reference sequence). The CDR3 extends over 15 amino acids. V was pared by 3 bases and J by 4 bases, with 5 bases of the junction left unmatched. The CDR3 here is CASSMGDRSNQPQHF. The CDR3 nucleotides read TGTGCCAGTAGTATGGGGGACAGGTCAAATCAGCCCCAGCATTTT. The variable domain in full, completed from reference TRBV19 and TRBJ1-5, reads DGGITQSPKYLFRKEGQNVTLSCEQNLNHDAMYWYRQDPGQGLRLIYYSQIVNDFQKGDIAEGYSVSREKKESFPLTVTSAQKNPTAFYLCASSMGDRSNQPQHFGDGTRLSIL.

This chain uses TRBV6-5 with TRBJ1-1, with D unresolved. Germline V gene sequence: CDR1 MNHEY, CDR2 SVGAGI. V lost 7 bases to trimming and J lost 1 base, with 13 bases between them. The CDR3 totals 14 residues. CDR3 loop: CASKGIWANTEAFF. In DNA form, the CDR3 reads TGTGCCAGCAAGGGTATCTGGGCGAACACTGAAGCTTTCTTT.

This clonotype has more than one count but fewer than ten. The J gene is TRBJ2-5, the V gene TRBV20-1, with D uncertain. Trimming left V 3 bases short and J 2 bases short, with 7 bases between. This CDR3 has 12 amino acids. Germline assignment: CDR1 DFQATT and CDR2 SNEGSKA (reference sequence). The CDR3 DNA follows: TGCAGTGCTAGTTCCGGTCAAGAGACCCAGTACTTC. This gives the protein CSASSGQETQYF.

The chain links TRBV7-2 to TRBJ2-7, with 9 bases identical to TRBD2. This CDR3 region has 14 residues. Germline V lookup: CDR1 SGHTA, CDR2 FQGNSA. V shed 2 bases, J shed 5 bases, and the junction held 4 bases outside the gene matches. CDR3: CASSLILAGDEQYF. CDR3 nucleotide sequence: TGTGCCAGCAGCTTAATTTTAGCGGGAGACGAGCAGTACTTC. Filled out from reference TRBV7-2 and TRBJ2-7, the complete variable domain reads GAGVSQSPSNKVTEKGKDVELRCDPISGHTALYWYRQSLGQGLEFLIYFQGNSAPDKSGLPSDRFSAERTGGSVSTLTIQRTQQEDSAVYLCASSLILAGDEQYFGPGTRLTVT.

The chain joins TRBV2 to TRBJ1-5; TRBD1 is a possible D gene (6 bases). The ends were cut back, 7 bases at V and 3 bases at J, with 16 bases in the middle. The CDR3 has 15 residues. The germline gives CDR1 SNHLY, CDR2 FYNNEI. The chain's CDR3 is CASKARTVSNQPQHF. The CDR3 DNA is TGTGCCAGCAAAGCGAGGACAGTCTCCAATCAGCCCCAGCATTTT.

This clonotype has just a few counts. The V call is TRBV5-1, the J call TRBJ2-1; the match to TRBD2 covers 11 bases. This CDR3 is 16 amino acids long. Trimming took 8 bases from V and 0 from J; bases not matched to a gene: 7. Germline CDR1 and CDR2: SGHRS and YFSETQ. CDR3 amino acids: CASTSSGGPSYNEQFF. The CDR3, as DNA: TGCGCCAGTACCTCTAGCGGGGGGCCCTCCTACAATGAGCAGTTCTTC.

The J gene is TRBJ2-7, the V gene TRBV4-3; perhaps TRBD1 as D (7 bases). This CDR3 spans 15 amino acids. Trimming left V 0 bases short and J 2 bases short, with 11 bases between. Germline V CDR1 and CDR2: LGHNA, YSLEER. As DNA, the CDR3 is TGCGCCAGCAGCCAAGAGGGCAGGGGGGCCTACGAGCAGTACTTC. Amino acids: CASSQEGRGAYEQYF.

This clonotype was observed a few times. CDR3 loop: CASSLYTGGINEQYF. Here the CDR3 DNA reads TGTGCCAGCAGCTTATACACGGGGGGGATCAACGAGCAGTACTTC. The rearrangement links TRBV7-2 to TRBJ2-7; 8 positions match TRBD2. Germline trimming cut 2 bases from V and 5 bases from J; bases unmatched to any gene: 8. The CDR3 covers 15 residues. Germline V gene sequence: CDR1 SGHTA, CDR2 FQGNSA. The full variable domain, its missing parts supplied by reference TRBV7-2 and TRBJ2-7, is GAGVSQSPSNKVTEKGKDVELRCDPISGHTALYWYRQSLGQGLEFLIYFQGNSAPDKSGLPSDRFSAERTGGSVSTLTIQRTQQEDSAVYLCASSLYTGGINEQYFGPGTRLTVT.